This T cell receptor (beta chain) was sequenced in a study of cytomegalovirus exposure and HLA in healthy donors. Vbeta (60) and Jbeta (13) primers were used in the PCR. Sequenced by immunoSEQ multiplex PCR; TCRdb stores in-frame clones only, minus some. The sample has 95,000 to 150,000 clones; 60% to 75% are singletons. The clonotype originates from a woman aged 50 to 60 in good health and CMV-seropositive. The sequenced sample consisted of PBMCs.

The CDR3 protein is CASSFWDSYSPLHF. The CDR3 DNA is TGTGCCAGCAGCTTCTGGGACAGCTATTCACCCCTCCACTTT. This chain joins TRBV11-2 and TRBJ1-6; the match to TRBD1 covers 7 bases. Germline V gene data show CDR1 as SGHAT and CDR2 as FQNNGV. This CDR3 has 14 residues. The trim removed 3 bases at V and 8 bases at J, leaving 4 bases unmatched. The whole variable domain, filled in from reference TRBV11-2 and TRBJ1-6, reads EAGVAQSPRYKIIEKRQSVAFWCNPISGHATLYWYQQILGQGPKLLIQFQNNGVVDDSQLPKDRFSAERLKGVDSTLKIQPAKLEDSAVYLCASSFWDSYSPLHFGNGTRLTVT.